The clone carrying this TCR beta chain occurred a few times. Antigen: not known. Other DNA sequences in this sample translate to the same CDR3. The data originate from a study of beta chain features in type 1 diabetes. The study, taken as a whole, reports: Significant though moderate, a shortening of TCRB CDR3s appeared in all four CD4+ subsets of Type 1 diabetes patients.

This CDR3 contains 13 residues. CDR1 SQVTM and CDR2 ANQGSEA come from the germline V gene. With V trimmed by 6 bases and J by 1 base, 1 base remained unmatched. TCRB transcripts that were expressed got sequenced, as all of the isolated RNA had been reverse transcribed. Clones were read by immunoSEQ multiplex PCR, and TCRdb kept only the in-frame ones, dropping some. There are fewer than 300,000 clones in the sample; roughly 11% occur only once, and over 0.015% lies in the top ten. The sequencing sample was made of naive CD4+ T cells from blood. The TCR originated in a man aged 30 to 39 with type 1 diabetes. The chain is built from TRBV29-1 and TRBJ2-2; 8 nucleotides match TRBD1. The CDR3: CSVDRGNTGELFF. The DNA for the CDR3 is TGCAGCGTCGACAGGGGGAACACCGGGGAGCTGTTTTTT.